Below are 27 T cell receptor beta chains sequenced from a single sample in a study of blood T cell repertoires in COVID-19. Only in-frame clones appear in the TCRdb table, and some are missing; sequencing was by immunoSEQ multiplex PCR. Of about 220,000 clones in the sample, 80% to 90% were seen once. Material: PBMCs or T cells enriched from blood (not recorded which). These receptor sequences come from a woman between 18 and 29 years old in a cohort exposed to, infected with or recovered from COVID-19 (not recorded which).

This chain connects TRBV7-9 to TRBJ2-7, with 7 nucleotides matching TRBD2. The germline CDR1 and CDR2 sequences are SEHNR and FQNEAQ (reference sequence). The CDR3 is 16 amino acids. With V trimmed by 4 bases and J by 3 bases, 12 bases remained unmatched. The CDR3 here is CASSYTGTTEIYEQYF. CDR3 DNA: TGTGCCAGCAGCTACACCGGGACTACAGAAATCTACGAGCAGTACTTC.

CDR3 in amino acids: CASSYAQGAYEQYF. CDR3 in DNA: TGTGCCAGCAGTTACGCGCAGGGGGCCTACGAGCAGTACTTC. The V and J genes are TRBV6-5 and TRBJ2-7; 7 bases fit TRBD1. With V trimmed by 2 bases and J by 2 bases, 3 bases remained unmatched. The CDR3 has 14 amino acids. CDR1 is MNHEY and CDR2 is SVGAGI in the germline V gene.

This chain connects TRBV5-1 to TRBJ1-1; 7 bases are a match to TRBD1. Trimming at V came to 4 bases and at J to 1 base, leaving 4 bases not matched to a gene. There are 14 residues in the CDR3. The germline V gene has CDR1 SGHRS and CDR2 YFSETQ. CDR3 bases: TGCGCCAGCAGCATTAGGACAGGGAACACTGAAGCTTTCTTT. Its translation is CASSIRTGNTEAFF.

This chain connects TRBV5-6 to TRBJ1-6; 8 nucleotides align to TRBD1. V shed 0 bases, J shed 1 base, and the junction held 6 bases outside the gene matches. Germline V gene sequence: CDR1 SGHDT, CDR2 YYEEEE. This CDR3 has 18 residues. DNA of the CDR3: TGTGCCAGCAGCTTGGGGTCAGGGGGCGCTTCCTATAATTCACCCCTCCACTTT. Encoded protein: CASSLGSGGASYNSPLHF.

A few counts support this clone. The chain joins TRBV7-3 to TRBJ2-1, with 10 bases identical to TRBD2. The CDR3 contains 18 residues. Germline V lookup: CDR1 SGHTA, CDR2 FQGTGA. V lost 5 bases and J lost 5; bases outside the gene matches: 15. The CDR3 DNA sequence: TGTGCCAGCAGCCCAGGCCCTTTACTAGCGGGGCGCAACAATGAGCAGTTCTTC. This encodes CASSPGPLLAGRNNEQFF.

The chain combines TRBV7-2 with TRBJ2-7; perhaps TRBD1 as D (5 bases). Trimming cost V 5 bases and J 2 bases, with 13 bases left between them. The CDR3 loop spans 14 amino acids. Germline V gene lookup returns CDR1 SGHTA and CDR2 FQGNSA. CDR3 sequence (DNA): TGTGCCAGCAGCCAAAACCAGGGTCCCTACGAGCAGTACTTC. Protein product: CASSQNQGPYEQYF.

The chain uses TRBV25-1 and TRBJ2-7; 9 nucleotides agree with TRBD2. CDR1 MGHDK and CDR2 SYGVNS come from the germline V gene. After removal of 9 bases from V and 2 bases from J, the junction contained 8 bases not matched to a gene. This CDR3 contains 14 residues. CDR3 in DNA: TGTGCCAGTTCCCCCTCTAGCGGGGCCTACGAGCAGTACTTC. Its translation is CASSPSSGAYEQYF.

The genes are TRBV27 and TRBJ2-1, with TRBD2 identical over 8 bases. Germline trimming cut 3 bases from V and 9 bases from J; bases unmatched to any gene: 7. The germline CDR1 and CDR2 sequences are MNHEY and SMNVEV (reference sequence). This CDR3 has 14 residues. The CDR3 here is CASSFGGGRGEQFF. The CDR3 DNA follows: TGTGCCAGCAGTTTTGGCGGGGGGCGGGGTGAGCAGTTCTTC.

The rearrangement uses TRBV11-3 and TRBJ1-1; D is perhaps TRBD1 (5 bases). The CDR3 sequence is 14 residues long. V was trimmed by 1 base and J by 7 bases, leaving 13 bases between them. From germline, CDR1 is SGHNT and CDR2 YENEEA. The CDR3 reads CASSLGKRGSEAFF. For the CDR3, the DNA is TGTGCCAGCAGCTTAGGAAAAAGGGGCAGTGAAGCTTTCTTT.

The chain has TRBV5-1 and TRBJ2-6; 10 nucleotides agree with TRBD2. Germline assignment: CDR1 SGHRS and CDR2 YFSETQ. Trimming took 7 bases from V and 4 from J; bases not matched to a gene: 11. This CDR3 has 17 amino acids. The CDR3, as DNA: TGCGCCAGCGGACCCCTAGCGGGAGTACCCGGGGCCAACGTCCTGACTTTC. Translation: CASGPLAGVPGANVLTF.

This clone appeared once. V gene TRBV9 combines with J gene TRBJ1-1, with 10 nucleotides matching TRBD1. With V trimmed by 3 bases and J by 5 bases, 10 bases remained unmatched. Germline CDR1 is SGDLS and CDR2 is YYNGEE. This CDR3 spans 16 amino acids. The DNA for the CDR3 is TGTGCCAGCAGCGACAACCCGGGACAGGGGTATACTGAAGCTTTCTTT. Residues: CASSDNPGQGYTEAFF.

V usage is TRBV5-1 and J usage is TRBJ2-1; 7 bases fit TRBD2. Trimming took 0 bases from V and 9 from J; bases not matched to a gene: 12. CDR1 is SGHRS, CDR2 YFSETQ, per germline. The length of the CDR3 is 16 residues. The CDR3 nucleotides read TGCGCCAGCAGCTTGGACGCGGGAGAACGTTTGGGTGAGCAGTTCTTC. It translates to CASSLDAGERLGEQFF.

V usage is TRBV30 and J usage is TRBJ2-1; D gene ambiguous. Germline V gives CDR1 GTSNPN, CDR2 SVGIG (reference sequence). V shed 2 bases and J shed 0 bases, with 5 bases lying between them. This CDR3 is 13 amino acids long. The CDR3 DNA follows: TGTGCCTGGAGTCTCAGCTCCTACAATGAGCAGTTCTTC. Residues: CAWSLSSYNEQFF.

The chain couples TRBV5-1 to TRBJ2-7, with D tentatively TRBD2 (7 bases). V was clipped by 4 bases and J by 6 bases, with 17 bases between them. CDR1 and CDR2 (germline): SGHRS, YFSETQ. The CDR3 totals 14 residues. CDR3 amino acids: CASSRGRESGEQYF. The CDR3 DNA follows: TGCGCCAGCAGCCGGGGGCGGGAGTCCGGCGAGCAGTACTTC.

This chain joins TRBV24-1 and TRBJ1-2; D gene unclear. CDR1 and CDR2 from the germline V gene are KGHDR and SFDVKD. The CDR3 has 14 amino acids. Trimming removed 2 bases at V and 8 bases at J, with 14 bases between. The CDR3, as DNA: TGTGCCACCAGTGATTGGGCCGCCACCGGCGGCTACACCTTC. Encoded protein: CATSDWAATGGYTF.

J is TRBJ1-6 and V is TRBV19, with TRBD1 as a possible D gene (6 bases). CDR1 LNHDA and CDR2 SQIVND come from the germline V gene (reference sequence). Trimming left V 8 bases short and J 8 bases short, with 13 bases between. The length of the CDR3 is 13 residues. DNA for the CDR3: TGTGCCAGTGGTCGGGACATTTATTCACCCCTCCACTTT. The encoded protein is CASGRDIYSPLHF.

The chain uses TRBV7-9 and TRBJ1-5; 11 bases agree with TRBD1. CDR1 and CDR2 from the germline V gene are SEHNR and FQNEAQ (reference sequence). The junction had 12 bases not matched to a gene; V was cut back by 5 bases and J by 9 bases. This CDR3 region has 16 residues. CDR3 in DNA: TGTGCCAGCAGCCCCCGTGGGACAGGGGGTTCAGGGCCCCAGCATTTT. Residues: CASSPRGTGGSGPQHF.

This clone has at least ten counts. The rearrangement joins TRBV27 to TRBJ2-7, with 7 bases lining up with TRBD1. There are 14 residues in the CDR3. CDR1 is MNHEY and CDR2 is SMNVEV in the germline V gene (reference sequence). V shed 8 bases, J shed 0 bases, and the junction held 7 bases outside the gene matches. This CDR3 is CASGGQDSSYEQYF. The CDR3 DNA follows: TGTGCCAGCGGCGGACAGGACAGCTCCTACGAGCAGTACTTC.

V is TRBV6-1 and J is TRBJ1-1, with D unclear. This CDR3 has 14 amino acids. The germline V and J ends were trimmed by 2 bases and 10 bases, with 17 bases remaining between them. Germline V gene sequence: CDR1 MNHNS, CDR2 SASEGT. CDR3 in DNA: TGTGCCAGCAGTGAATTGGATGGCGGGCGGGGAGCTTTCTTT. Amino acids: CASSELDGGRGAFF.

This chain joins TRBV10-3 and TRBJ2-7; weak D call: TRBD2 (5 bases). The CDR3 loop spans 13 amino acids. V dropped 7 bases and J dropped 0 bases, with 10 bases sitting between them. From germline, CDR1 is ENHRY and CDR2 SYGVKD. The CDR3 DNA reads TGTGCCATCATGACGGGAAGCTCCTACGAGCAGTACTTC. Encoded protein: CAIMTGSSYEQYF.

V is TRBV6-5 and J is TRBJ1-1, with D tentatively TRBD1 (5 bases). Trimming removed 4 bases from V and 5 bases from J, with 20 bases in between. In germline, CDR1 is MNHEY, CDR2 SVGAGI. This CDR3 comprises 16 residues. The CDR3 DNA reads as TGTGCCAGCAGTTTCTTAGGCGGGGGGGAAGGGACTGAAGCTTTCTTT. Translation gives CASSFLGGGEGTEAFF.

The J gene is TRBJ2-7, the V gene TRBV18; the D gene is possibly TRBD2 (5 bases). The V gene's germline CDR1 is KGHSH and CDR2 LQKENI. V lost 2 bases, J lost 2 bases, and 10 bases lay in between. The CDR3 has 14 amino acids. The CDR3 bases are TGTGCCAGCTCACCATCCGAGGGAACCTACGAGCAGTACTTC. It specifies CASSPSEGTYEQYF.

This clone was seen only a few times. This chain links TRBV19 with TRBJ2-7, with TRBD2 matching 8 bases. This CDR3 is built from 15 residues. Germline V lookup: CDR1 LNHDA, CDR2 SQIVND (reference sequence). V trimming: 3 bases; J trimming: 2 bases; junction bases outside the gene matches: 6. The CDR3 loop reads CASSIGAGDPYEQYF. In DNA form, the CDR3 reads TGTGCCAGTAGTATCGGAGCGGGAGACCCCTACGAGCAGTACTTC.

The rearrangement joins TRBV10-3 to TRBJ1-1; no clear D gene. This CDR3 spans 12 amino acids. V was pared by 3 bases and J by 7 bases, with 9 bases between. CDR1 ENHRY and CDR2 SYGVKD come from the germline V gene. The CDR3: CAISEWENEAFF. Written as DNA, the CDR3 is TGTGCCATCAGTGAATGGGAGAATGAAGCTTTCTTT.

This clone appeared a single time. This chain joins TRBV27 and TRBJ2-1; 12 bases line up with TRBD2. J gave up 8 bases and V 4 bases, and 9 bases lay outside the gene matches. Per the germline V gene, CDR1 is MNHEY and CDR2 is SMNVEV (reference sequence). The CDR3 totals 16 residues. The CDR3 DNA follows: TGTGCCAGCAGTTACAACCCTAGCGGGGGGGCCCATGAGCAGTTCTTC. As protein: CASSYNPSGGAHEQFF.

The V gene is TRBV7-9, the J gene TRBJ1-4; 7 bases fit TRBD1. This CDR3 contains 17 residues. Germline V gene lookup returns CDR1 SEHNR and CDR2 FQNEAQ (reference sequence). V was clipped by 10 bases and J by 6 bases; unmatched bases: 20. CDR3 in DNA: TGTGCCACCTCCTCTCGACAGGGTAGAGGCTTAGATGAAAAACTGTTTTTT. Translation gives CATSSRQGRGLDEKLFF.

The chain combines TRBV12-3 or TRBV12-4 with TRBJ1-2; tentative D call: TRBD1 (5 bases). Between the trimmed V and J ends, which lost 7 bases and 0 bases, there was a span of 9 bases. This CDR3 is built from 13 residues. CDR3 DNA: TGTGCCAGCAAGAAGGGGACTAACTATGGCTACACCTTC. This encodes CASKKGTNYGYTF.